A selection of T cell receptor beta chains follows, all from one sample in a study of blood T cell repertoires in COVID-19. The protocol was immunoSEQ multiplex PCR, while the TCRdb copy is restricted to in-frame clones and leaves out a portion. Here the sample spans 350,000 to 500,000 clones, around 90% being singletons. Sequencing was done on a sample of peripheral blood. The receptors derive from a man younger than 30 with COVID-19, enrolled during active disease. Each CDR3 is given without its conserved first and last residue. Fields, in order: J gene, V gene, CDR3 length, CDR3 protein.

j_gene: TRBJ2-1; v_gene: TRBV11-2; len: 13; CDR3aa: ASSPPSGSYNEQF
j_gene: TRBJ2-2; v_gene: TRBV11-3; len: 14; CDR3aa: ASSRGLAGNMGELF
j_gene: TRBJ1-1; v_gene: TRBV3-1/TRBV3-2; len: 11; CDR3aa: ASRGGAGTEAF
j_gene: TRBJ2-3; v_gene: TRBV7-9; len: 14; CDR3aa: ASSPPFGEGVDTQY
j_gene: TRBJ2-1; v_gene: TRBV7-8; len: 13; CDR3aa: ASSLGEGHYNEQF
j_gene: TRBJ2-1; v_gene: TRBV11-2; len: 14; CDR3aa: ASSLGFSGRGNEQF
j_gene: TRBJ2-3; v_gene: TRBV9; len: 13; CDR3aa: ASSGQGVSANTQY
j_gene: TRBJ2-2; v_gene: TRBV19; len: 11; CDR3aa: ASSRDDTGELF
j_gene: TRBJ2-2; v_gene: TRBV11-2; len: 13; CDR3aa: ASRKPGLASGELF
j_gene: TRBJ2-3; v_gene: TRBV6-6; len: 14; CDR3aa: ASSRRETSAGDTQY
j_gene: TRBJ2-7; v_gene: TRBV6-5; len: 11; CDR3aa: ASSPTTSYEQY
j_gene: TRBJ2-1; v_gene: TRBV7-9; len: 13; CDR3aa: ASSSPGLAGEEQF
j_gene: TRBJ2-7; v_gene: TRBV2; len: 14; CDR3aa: ASSDLGLAGVYEQY
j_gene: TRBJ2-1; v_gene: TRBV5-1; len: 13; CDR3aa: ASSPGQGTYNEQF
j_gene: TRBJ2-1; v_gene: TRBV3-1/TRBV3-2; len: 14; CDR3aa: ASSRTSGGAYNEQF
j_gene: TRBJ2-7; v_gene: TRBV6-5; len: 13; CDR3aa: ASTRGKGPSYEQY
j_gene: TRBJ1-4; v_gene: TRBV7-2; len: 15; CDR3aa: ASSLGLRPATNEKLF
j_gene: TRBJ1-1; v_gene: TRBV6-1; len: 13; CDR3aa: ASSELPGANTEAF
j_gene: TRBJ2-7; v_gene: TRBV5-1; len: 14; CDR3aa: ASSLYFQGAPYEQY
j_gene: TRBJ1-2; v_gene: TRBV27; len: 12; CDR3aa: ASSLGAENYGYT
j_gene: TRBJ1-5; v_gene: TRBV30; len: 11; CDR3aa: AWSEDSNQPQH
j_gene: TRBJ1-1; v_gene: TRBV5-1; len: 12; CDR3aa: ASSASGGDTEAF
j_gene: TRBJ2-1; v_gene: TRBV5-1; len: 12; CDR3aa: ASGGLVSTDEQF
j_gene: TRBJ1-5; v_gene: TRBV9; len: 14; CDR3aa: ASLPGHGNENQPQH
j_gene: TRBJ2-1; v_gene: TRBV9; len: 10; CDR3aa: ASSVGSYEQF
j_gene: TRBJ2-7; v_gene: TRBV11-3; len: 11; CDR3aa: ASSMDRGHEQY
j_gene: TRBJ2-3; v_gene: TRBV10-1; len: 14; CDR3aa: ASSEGQLAGTDTQY
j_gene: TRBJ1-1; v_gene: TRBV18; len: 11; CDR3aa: ASSPSSVSEAF
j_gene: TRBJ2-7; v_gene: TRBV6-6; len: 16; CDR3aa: ASSRSGTSGRAPYEQY
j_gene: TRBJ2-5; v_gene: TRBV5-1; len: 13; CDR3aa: ASSLFGEIQETQY
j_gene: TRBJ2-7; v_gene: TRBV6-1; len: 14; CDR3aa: ASSAYGGVEAYEQY
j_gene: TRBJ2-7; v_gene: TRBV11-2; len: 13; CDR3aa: ASSFPLNRAYEQY
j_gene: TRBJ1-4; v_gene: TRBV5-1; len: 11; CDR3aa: ASSEERSEKLF
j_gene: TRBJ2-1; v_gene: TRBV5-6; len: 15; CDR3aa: ASSFRRTGGWYNEQF
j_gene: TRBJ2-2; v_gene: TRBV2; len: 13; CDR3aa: ASSWTSGYTGELF
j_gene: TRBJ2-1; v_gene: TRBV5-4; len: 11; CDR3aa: ASSLSGSTEQF
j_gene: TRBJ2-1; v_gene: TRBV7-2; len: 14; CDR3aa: ASSLSSASSYNEQF
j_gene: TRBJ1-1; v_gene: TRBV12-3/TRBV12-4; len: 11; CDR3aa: ASSPSVRFEAF
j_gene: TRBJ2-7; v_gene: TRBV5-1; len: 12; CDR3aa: ASSLGLGVDEQY
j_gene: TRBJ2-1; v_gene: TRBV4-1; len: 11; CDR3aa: ASSQDRGFEQF
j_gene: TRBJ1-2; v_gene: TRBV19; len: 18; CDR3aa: ASSIVPNLNIPDRVYGYT
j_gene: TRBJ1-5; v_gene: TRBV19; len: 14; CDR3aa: ASTKMDRGKNQPQH
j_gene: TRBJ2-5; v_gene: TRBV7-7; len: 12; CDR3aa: ASSQGQYQETQY
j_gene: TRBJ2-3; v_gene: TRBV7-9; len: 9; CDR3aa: ASSPKSTQY
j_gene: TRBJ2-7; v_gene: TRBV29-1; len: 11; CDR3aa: SVRGLAGNEQY
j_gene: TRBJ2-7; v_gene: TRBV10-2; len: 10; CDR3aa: ASRDTAYEQY
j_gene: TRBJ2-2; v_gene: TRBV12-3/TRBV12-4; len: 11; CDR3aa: ATSGFPGGELF
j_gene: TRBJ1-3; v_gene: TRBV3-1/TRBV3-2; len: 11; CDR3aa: ASSQEGGNTIY
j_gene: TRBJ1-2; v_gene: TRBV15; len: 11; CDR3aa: ATTDRPNYGYT
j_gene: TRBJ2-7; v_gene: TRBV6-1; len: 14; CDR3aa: ASSEGPGVLAYEQY
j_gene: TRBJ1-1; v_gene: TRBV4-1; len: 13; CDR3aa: ASSQVRGRHTEAF
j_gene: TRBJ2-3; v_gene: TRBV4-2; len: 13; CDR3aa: ASSQDRLAINTQY
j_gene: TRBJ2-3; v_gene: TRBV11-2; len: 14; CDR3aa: ASSPTPGQKADTQY
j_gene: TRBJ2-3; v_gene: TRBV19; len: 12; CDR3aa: AISSGGGTDTQY
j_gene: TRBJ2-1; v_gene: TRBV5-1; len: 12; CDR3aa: ASSLSGGLDEQF
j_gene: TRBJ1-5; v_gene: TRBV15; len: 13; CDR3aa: ATSRDGGSNQPQH